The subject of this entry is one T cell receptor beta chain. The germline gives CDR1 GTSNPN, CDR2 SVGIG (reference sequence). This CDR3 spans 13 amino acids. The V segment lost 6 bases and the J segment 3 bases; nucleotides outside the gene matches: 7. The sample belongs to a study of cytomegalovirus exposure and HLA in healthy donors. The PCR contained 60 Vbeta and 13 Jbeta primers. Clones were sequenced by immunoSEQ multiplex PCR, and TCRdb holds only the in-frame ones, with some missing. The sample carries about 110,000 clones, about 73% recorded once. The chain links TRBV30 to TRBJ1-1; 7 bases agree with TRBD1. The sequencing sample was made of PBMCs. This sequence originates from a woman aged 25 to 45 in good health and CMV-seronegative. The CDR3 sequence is CACTGVFYTEAFF. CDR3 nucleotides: TGTGCCTGTACAGGGGTTTTTTACACTGAAGCTTTCTTT.